Each of the 20 T cell receptor beta chains below was sequenced from the same sample in a study of T-cell reconstitution after alpha-beta-depleted transplantation in children. Unique molecular identifiers were incorporated during preparation of the TCRbeta library. TCRdb reprocessed the PCR reads with MiXCR, giving one entry per CDR3 protein. The sample has a few hundred thousand distinct CDR3 sequences, 25% to 30% seen once. The sample consisted of PBMCs, taken before TCRalphabeta/CD19-depleted stem cell transplant. The receptors here all came from a boy younger than two with Wiskott-Aldrich syndrome, due to receive a stem cell transplant.

This sequence joins TRBV12-3 or TRBV12-4 and TRBJ2-1; 9 nucleotides align to TRBD1. This CDR3 is built from 12 residues. Losses at the gene ends were 8 bases for V and 6 bases for J; bases not matched to a gene: 2. The CDR3 region has the DNA TGTGCCAGCGGACAGGGGACCAATGAGCAGTTCTTC. Encoded protein: CASGQGTNEQFF.

The V gene is TRBV20-1, the J gene TRBJ2-2; no firm D call. The V end lost 1 base, the J end lost 2 bases, and 8 bases lay between the germline ends. The CDR3 length is 14 residues. Per germline, CDR1 DFQATT and CDR2 SNEGSKA (reference sequence). The CDR3 sequence is CSARGMKNTGELFF. The CDR3 nucleotides are TGCAGTGCTAGAGGGATGAAAAACACCGGGGAGCTGTTTTTT.

This clonotype was seen more than once but under ten times. The chain recombines TRBV5-1 with TRBJ2-5, with TRBD1 matching 7 bases. V shed 2 bases and J 5 bases; nucleotides not matched to a gene: 9. Germline V gene data show CDR1 as SGHRS and CDR2 as YFSETQ. CDR3 length: 15 amino acids. The CDR3 DNA is TGCGCCAGCAGCTTCCGAAACAGGGGAATCGAGACCCAGTACTTC. It translates to CASSFRNRGIETQYF.

The sample holds a few counts of this clonotype. The chain uses TRBV20-1 and TRBJ2-7, with D perhaps TRBD1 or TRBD2 (5 bases each). V was shortened by 5 bases and J by 5 bases, with 13 bases between the two germline ends. The V gene's germline CDR1 is DFQATT and CDR2 SNEGSKA (reference sequence). CDR3 size: 12 residues. This CDR3 is CSARDLWDEQYF. Written as DNA, the CDR3 is TGCAGTGCTCGGGACCTCTGGGACGAGCAGTACTTC.

This clonotype was seen more than once but under ten times. This rearrangement joins TRBV7-2 to TRBJ2-7; maybe TRBD2 (6 bases). The V end was cut by 6 bases, the J end by 3 bases, with 18 bases between. The CDR3 covers 15 residues. Germline CDR1 and CDR2: SGHTA and FQGNSA. CDR3 DNA sequence: TGTGCCAGCAGGTCCTGGGGTAGCGGAGTCTACGAGCAGTACTTC. Translation: CASRSWGSGVYEQYF.

This clonotype was recorded a few times. The genes are TRBV6-1 and TRBJ1-1; no clear D. Between the trimmed V and J ends, which lost 6 bases and 8 bases, there was a span of 16 bases. The CDR3 sequence is 13 residues long. CDR1 is MNHNS, CDR2 SASEGT, per germline. As DNA, the CDR3 is TGTGCCAGCAGCCGCATCAGAGGCACCGAAGCTTTCTTT. Its translation: CASSRIRGTEAFF.

The gene calls are TRBV20-1 and TRBJ2-3, with 14 bases fitting TRBD2. CDR3 length equals 15 residues. The germline gives CDR1 DFQATT, CDR2 SNEGSKA (reference sequence). J was trimmed by 8 bases and V by 5 bases; bases with no gene match: 9. The CDR3 DNA follows: TGCAGTGCTTTGATCGGGACTAGCGGGAGTGGTACGCAGTATTTT. Its protein is CSALIGTSGSGTQYF.

This clonotype was found a few times. The chain joins TRBV28 to TRBJ2-7; 7 bases fit TRBD2. The germline V gene has CDR1 MDHEN and CDR2 SYDVKM. V trimming: 5 bases; J trimming: 5 bases; junction bases outside the gene matches: 15. The CDR3 contains 16 residues. The chain's CDR3 is CASSQGRGRSFNEQYF. DNA of the CDR3: TGTGCCAGCAGTCAAGGGCGCGGGAGATCTTTCAACGAGCAGTACTTC.

This clonotype has just a few counts. The rearrangement links TRBV10-3 to TRBJ1-4, with 7 bases identical to TRBD1. From germline, CDR1 is ENHRY and CDR2 SYGVKD. CDR3 size: 18 residues. After removal of 3 bases from V and 1 base from J, the junction contained 11 bases not matched to a gene. This CDR3 is CAISERGGQSKTNEKLFF. As DNA, the CDR3 is TGTGCCATCAGTGAACGGGGGGGACAGTCGAAAACTAATGAAAAACTGTTTTTT.

This clonotype was seen at least ten times. The genes are TRBV5-1 and TRBJ2-3, with 10 nucleotides matching TRBD2. The germline gives CDR1 SGHRS, CDR2 YFSETQ. V shed 3 bases and J 4 bases; nucleotides not matched to a gene: 2. The CDR3 is made up of 14 amino acids. CDR3 sequence reads: CASSSGLAADTQYF. For the CDR3, the DNA is TGCGCCAGCAGCTCTGGACTAGCGGCAGATACGCAGTATTTT.

The rearrangement uses TRBV5-1 and TRBJ2-7; TRBD2 might be the D (6 bases). Germline-derived CDR1 and CDR2 are SGHRS and YFSETQ. The CDR3 is 13 residues long. V dropped 4 bases and J dropped 6 bases, with 14 bases sitting between them. For the CDR3, the DNA is TGCGCCAGCAGCCGGGCGGGGAGGACCGAGCAGTACTTC. This encodes CASSRAGRTEQYF.

The rearrangement links TRBV20-1 to TRBJ2-5; 10 bases are shared with TRBD2. J lost 6 bases, V lost 0 bases, and 4 bases had no gene match. Germline assignment: CDR1 DFQATT and CDR2 SNEGSKA (reference sequence). The CDR3 covers 14 residues. In DNA form, the CDR3 reads TGCAGTGCTAGAGATACTAGCGGGATTAAGACCCAGTACTTC. It translates to CSARDTSGIKTQYF.

The chain uses TRBV5-1 and TRBJ1-1; D not certain. The V end was cut by 3 bases, the J end by 1 base, with 7 bases between. The CDR3 is 13 amino acids. CDR1 is SGHRS and CDR2 is YFSETQ in the germline V gene. CDR3 sequence (DNA): TGCGCCAGCAGCTACGCTAGGAACACTGAAGCTTTCTTT. Its translation: CASSYARNTEAFF.

This sequence joins TRBV6-2 or TRBV6-3 and TRBJ2-3, with 7 bases matching TRBD1. The germline V gene encodes CDR1 MNHEY and CDR2 SVGEGT. V lost 6 bases to trimming and J lost 1 base; unmatched junction nucleotides: 7. The CDR3 has 15 amino acids. DNA for the CDR3: TGTGCCAGCAGAAAACAGGGGACGCGCACAGATACGCAGTATTTT. It specifies CASRKQGTRTDTQYF.

The chain employs TRBV5-1 and TRBJ2-5; 8 bases map to TRBD1. The ends lost 4 bases at V and 2 bases at J; junction bases unmatched: 7. The CDR3 loop spans 15 amino acids. CDR1 is SGHRS and CDR2 is YFSETQ in the germline V gene. The CDR3, as DNA: TGCGCCAGCAGCCCGCGCGGACAGGGACAAGAGACCCAGTACTTC. Amino acid sequence: CASSPRGQGQETQYF.

In its sample, this clonotype was seen a few times. The chain joins TRBV9 to TRBJ1-2; the D gene is possibly TRBD1 (6 bases). Germline V CDR1 and CDR2: SGDLS, YYNGEE. V was trimmed by 0 bases and J by 6 bases, leaving 9 bases between them. CDR3 size: 13 residues. The DNA of the CDR3 is TGTGCCAGCAGCGTAGAGGGGGTTGATGGCTACACCTTC. Translation: CASSVEGVDGYTF. Looking up the rest from reference TRBV9 and TRBJ1-2 gives the full variable domain: DSGVTQTPKHLITATGQRVTLRCSPRSGDLSVYWYQQSLDQGLQFLIQYYNGEERAKGNILERFSAQQFPDLHSELNLSSLELGDSALYFCASSVEGVDGYTFGSGTRLTVV.

There are a few counts of this clonotype. This chain links TRBV5-1 with TRBJ2-7, with 12 positions matching TRBD2. The CDR3 contains 17 residues. CDR1 and CDR2 (germline): SGHRS, YFSETQ. The junction had 9 bases not matched to a gene; V was cut back by 2 bases and J by 3 bases. The CDR3 coding sequence is TGCGCCAGCAGCTTTCTAGCGGGAGGGCCACTTTTCTACGAGCAGTACTTC. It specifies CASSFLAGGPLFYEQYF.

In its sample, this clonotype was seen a few times. V usage is TRBV5-8 and J usage is TRBJ2-1, with 7 nucleotides matching TRBD1. This CDR3 is built from 15 residues. CDR1 SGHTS and CDR2 YDEGEE come from the germline V gene. With 3 bases clipped from V and 5 bases from J, the junction kept 8 bases outside the gene matches. In nucleotides, the CDR3 is TGTGCCAGCAGCTGGGGGACAGTCCAAAACAATGAGCAGTTCTTC. This codes for CASSWGTVQNNEQFF.

This sequence joins TRBV6-5 and TRBJ2-3, with TRBD2 matching 10 bases. This CDR3 is built from 16 residues. CDR1 MNHEY and CDR2 SVGAGI come from the germline V gene. The V segment lost 0 bases and the J segment 4 bases; nucleotides outside the gene matches: 4. For the CDR3, the DNA is TGTGCCAGCAGTTACTCGCTAGCGGGAGTGGCAGATACGCAGTATTTT. This encodes CASSYSLAGVADTQYF.

J is TRBJ2-1 and V is TRBV10-3; possible D gene TRBD2, 5 bases. Trimming stripped 6 bases from V and 7 bases from J, with 19 bases between. Germline CDR1 ENHRY, CDR2 SYGVKD. There are 15 residues in the CDR3. CDR3 amino acids: CAIRASAAPGNEQFF. In DNA form, the CDR3 reads TGTGCCATCAGAGCTTCCGCCGCCCCGGGGAATGAGCAGTTCTTC.